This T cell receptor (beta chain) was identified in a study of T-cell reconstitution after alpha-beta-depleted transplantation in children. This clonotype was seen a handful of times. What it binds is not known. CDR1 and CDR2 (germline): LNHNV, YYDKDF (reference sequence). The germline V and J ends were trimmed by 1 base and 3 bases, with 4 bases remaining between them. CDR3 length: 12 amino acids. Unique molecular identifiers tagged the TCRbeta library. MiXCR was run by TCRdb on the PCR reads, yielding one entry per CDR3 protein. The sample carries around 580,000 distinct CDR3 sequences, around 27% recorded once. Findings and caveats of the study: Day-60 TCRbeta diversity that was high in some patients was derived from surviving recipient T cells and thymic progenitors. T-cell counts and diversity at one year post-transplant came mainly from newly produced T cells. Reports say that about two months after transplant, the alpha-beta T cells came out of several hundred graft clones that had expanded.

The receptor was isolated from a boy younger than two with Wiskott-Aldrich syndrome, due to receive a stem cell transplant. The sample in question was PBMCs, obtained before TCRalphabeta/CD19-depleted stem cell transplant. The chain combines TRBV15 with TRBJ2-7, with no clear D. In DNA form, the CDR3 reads TGTGCCACCAGCAGAGCCCGCTACGAGCAGTACTTC. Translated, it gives CATSRARYEQYF.